This T cell receptor beta chain is from a study of T cells in Graves' hyperthyroidism and ophthalmopathy. It was RNA transcripts that yielded the amplified TCR beta CDR3 regions. A first-round RT-PCR of the TCR CDR3 used the HTBI primer set. One entry per CDR3 protein, called by TCRdb with MiXCR from the multiplex PCR reads. The repertoire holds under 350,000 distinct CDR3 sequences, with 15% to 20% as singletons. Exclusion of patients followed from uncontrolled infection, other autoimmune disease, pregnancy or lactation. Diagnoses used clinical symptoms, serum thyroxine and TRAb, thyroid ultrasound and orbital computed tomography. In germline, CDR1 is PRHDT, CDR2 FYEKMQ (reference sequence). The CDR3 is 16 amino acids. Trimming cost V 5 bases and J 11 bases; bases outside gene matches: 15.

The TCR originated in a woman aged 45 to 65 with Graves' hyperthyroidism. This chain uses TRBV13 with TRBJ2-5; 12 bases are a match to TRBD2. What was sequenced was blood. The CDR3 DNA is TGTGCCAGCAGCCCCCGTTTGACTAGCGGGGGAACCCCACAGTACTTC. It is translated as CASSPRLTSGGTPQYF.